This T cell receptor (beta chain) was found in a study of immune characteristics of hereditary and idiopathic chronic pancreatitis. Patients having total pancreatectomy with islet autotransplantation provided the chronic pancreatitis pancreas tissue. Some clones are missing from TCRdb's copy, which holds only in-frame ones; the method was immunoSEQ multiplex PCR. The table shows fewer than 10,000 clones, with about 85% occurring only once. The receptor was derived from a human donor with chronic pancreatitis. Sequenced material: pancreas tissue with idiopathic chronic pancreatitis.

Here the CDR3 reads CASSEVGGPGGYTF. As DNA, the CDR3 is TGTGCCAGCAGTGAGGTCGGGGGTCCGGGTGGCTACACCTTC. This chain links TRBV6-1 with TRBJ1-2; D possibly corresponds to TRBD1 (5 bases). Germline assignment: CDR1 MNHNS and CDR2 SASEGT. V gave up 3 bases and J gave up 7 bases, with 15 bases separating them. This CDR3 contains 14 residues.